A selection of T cell receptor beta chains follows, all from one sample in a study of cytomegalovirus exposure and HLA in healthy donors. Assay used: immunoSEQ multiplex PCR; TCRdb lists only in-frame clones, some missing. The table records some 120,000 clones, approximately 90% of them present only once. Sample: PBMCs. The source of these receptors is a woman aged 18-35 years in good health and CMV-seronegative. Each CDR3 is given with its conserved first and last residue. The D gene is left open where the match is weak. Clone size is given for some rows only: seen once, a few or many times, or a class if the clone is expanded.

size: once
D: NA
J: TRBJ1-3
V: TRBV6-5
CDR3: CASSWALSPGNTIYF
DNA: TGTGCCAGCAGTTGGGCCCTTTCCCCCGGAAACACCATATATTTT

size: NA
D: NA
J: TRBJ1-3
V: TRBV7-2
CDR3: CASSLGQVRSSGNTIYF
DNA: TGTGCCAGCAGCTTAGGACAGGTCAGAAGCTCTGGAAACACCATATATTTT

size: NA
D: TRBD1
J: TRBJ2-7
V: TRBV13
CDR3: CASSDTKGQGAGEQYF
DNA: TGTGCCAGCAGCGATACCAAAGGACAGGGGGCGGGGGAGCAGTACTTC

size: NA
D: TRBD1
J: TRBJ2-2
V: TRBV5-1
CDR3: CASSSGRQGKKFAGELFF
DNA: TGCGCCAGCAGCTCGGGTCGACAGGGGAAGAAATTCGCCGGGGAGCTGTTTTTT

size: few
D: TRBD1
J: TRBJ1-5
V: TRBV5-4
CDR3: CASSLGGGQPQHF
DNA: TGTGCCAGCAGCTTGGGAGGGGGCCAGCCCCAGCATTTT

size: NA
D: TRBD1
J: TRBJ1-2
V: TRBV6-6
CDR3: CASSYLDRGAGYTF
DNA: TGTGCCAGCAGTTACCTCGACAGGGGGGCTGGCTACACCTTC

size: NA
D: NA
J: TRBJ2-1
V: TRBV6-5
CDR3: CASSRPGVSYNEQFF
DNA: TGTGCCAGCAGTCGGCCAGGGGTCTCCTACAATGAGCAGTTCTTC

size: NA
D: TRBD1
J: TRBJ2-7
V: TRBV11-2
CDR3: CASSWEQGDYEQYF
DNA: TGTGCCAGCAGCTGGGAACAGGGGGACTACGAGCAGTACTTC

size: NA
D: TRBD1
J: TRBJ2-7
V: TRBV5-6
CDR3: CASSSLGTGGTYEQYF
DNA: TGTGCCAGCAGCTCTCTCGGGACAGGAGGAACTTACGAGCAGTACTTC

size: NA
D: NA
J: TRBJ1-1
V: TRBV29-1
CDR3: CSVARQYTEAFF
DNA: TGCAGCGTTGCTAGACAGTACACTGAAGCTTTCTTT

size: NA
D: TRBD2
J: TRBJ2-1
V: TRBV28
CDR3: CASSLWGGTSGRAPHEQFF
DNA: TGTGCCAGCAGTTTATGGGGTGGGACTAGCGGGAGGGCCCCACATGAGCAGTTCTTC

size: once
D: NA
J: TRBJ2-1
V: TRBV12-1
CDR3: CASSHRDFPLF
DNA: TGTGCCAGCAGCCACCGGGACTTCCCACTCTTC

size: NA
D: NA
J: TRBJ1-1
V: TRBV29-1
CDR3: CSGRWRGTEAFF
DNA: TGCAGCGGGAGATGGCGGGGCACTGAAGCTTTCTTT

size: NA
D: NA
J: TRBJ2-2
V: TRBV5-1
CDR3: CASSFSISGTGELFF
DNA: TGCGCCAGCAGCTTCTCGATATCAGGCACCGGGGAGCTGTTTTTT

size: once
D: TRBD2
J: TRBJ2-5
V: TRBV7-7
CDR3: CASSLGMGGSSETQYF
DNA: TGTGCTAGCAGCTTGGGGATGGGCGGGAGTTCAGAGACCCAGTACTTC

size: NA
D: NA
J: TRBJ2-3
V: TRBV7-9
CDR3: CASRPSYSSTDTQYF
DNA: TGTGCCAGCAGGCCAAGCTATAGCAGCACAGATACGCAGTATTTT

size: NA
D: TRBD2
J: TRBJ2-1
V: TRBV7-9
CDR3: CASSFGPGLAGGNEQFF
DNA: TGTGCCAGCAGCTTTGGCCCGGGACTAGCGGGAGGGAATGAGCAGTTCTTC

size: NA
D: NA
J: TRBJ1-2
V: TRBV5-5
CDR3: CASSVRDTESYGYTF
DNA: TGTGCCAGCAGCGTCCGGGACACCGAATCCTATGGCTACACCTTC

size: few
D: TRBD1
J: TRBJ2-6
V: TRBV5-6
CDR3: CASSFWTGSSGANVLTF
DNA: TGTGCCAGCAGCTTTTGGACAGGAAGCTCTGGGGCCAACGTCCTGACTTTC

size: NA
D: TRBD1
J: TRBJ2-3
V: TRBV6-1
CDR3: CASKVTGGTDTQYF
DNA: TGTGCCAGCAAGGTAACAGGGGGCACAGATACGCAGTATTTT

size: once
D: NA
J: TRBJ2-1
V: TRBV11-3
CDR3: CASSQRLGSTYNEQFF
DNA: TGTGCCAGCAGCCAAAGACTAGGCAGCACCTACAATGAGCAGTTCTTC

size: NA
D: NA
J: TRBJ1-3
V: TRBV28
CDR3: CASSLSGVGNTIYF
DNA: TGTGCCAGCAGTTTGTCAGGGGTTGGAAACACCATATATTTT

size: NA
D: NA
J: TRBJ1-4
V: TRBV4-3
CDR3: CASSQDYFGTDYNEKLFF
DNA: TGCGCCAGCAGCCAAGATTATTTTGGGACTGATTATAATGAAAAACTGTTTTTT

size: NA
D: TRBD2
J: TRBJ2-7
V: TRBV6-1
CDR3: CASNPTSGGLREQYF
DNA: TGTGCCAGCAACCCGACTAGCGGGGGGCTTAGGGAGCAGTACTTC

size: NA
D: TRBD1
J: TRBJ1-2
V: TRBV28
CDR3: CASSLPGTEYGYTF
DNA: TGTGCCAGCAGTTTGCCCGGGACAGAGTATGGCTACACCTTC

size: NA
D: NA
J: TRBJ2-7
V: TRBV30
CDR3: CAWSTGISYEQYF
DNA: TGTGCCTGGAGTACAGGGATCTCCTACGAGCAGTACTTC

size: NA
D: NA
J: TRBJ2-3
V: TRBV19
CDR3: CASSIGASPSTDTQYF
DNA: TGTGCCAGTAGTATAGGGGCTAGCCCTAGCACAGATACGCAGTATTTT

size: NA
D: NA
J: TRBJ1-4
V: TRBV19
CDR3: CASSRDSNEKLFF
DNA: TGTGCCAGTAGTCGGGATTCTAATGAAAAACTGTTTTTT

size: NA
D: TRBD1
J: TRBJ2-6
V: TRBV4-3
CDR3: CASSQGGRGRIPGANVLTF
DNA: TGCGCCAGCAGCCAGGGCGGCAGGGGGCGTATACCTGGGGCCAACGTCCTGACTTTC

size: once
D: TRBD1
J: TRBJ2-6
V: TRBV7-9
CDR3: CASSFTGAGANVLTF
DNA: TGTGCCAGCAGCTTTACAGGGGCTGGGGCCAACGTCCTGACTTTC

size: NA
D: TRBD1
J: TRBJ1-2
V: TRBV4-1
CDR3: CASSLVRGQGRYGYTF
DNA: TGCGCCAGCAGTCTAGTGAGGGGACAGGGGCGCTATGGCTACACCTTC

size: NA
D: TRBD2
J: TRBJ2-3
V: TRBV5-1
CDR3: CASSLTSGSTDTQYF
DNA: TGCGCCAGCAGCTTGACTAGCGGGAGCACAGATACGCAGTATTTT

size: NA
D: TRBD2
J: TRBJ2-1
V: TRBV7-2
CDR3: CASSLGAGGEFF
DNA: TGTGCCAGCAGCTTAGGAGCGGGAGGGGAGTTCTTC

size: NA
D: NA
J: TRBJ1-1
V: TRBV11-3
CDR3: CASSLRENTEAFF
DNA: TGTGCCAGCAGCTTACGGGAGAACACTGAAGCTTTCTTT

size: NA
D: NA
J: TRBJ1-2
V: TRBV6-5
CDR3: CASSTPSGNYGYTF
DNA: TGTGCCAGCAGTACCCCCTCAGGGAACTATGGCTACACCTTC

size: NA
D: TRBD1
J: TRBJ2-3
V: TRBV6-5
CDR3: CASSPGTASTDTQYF
DNA: TGTGCCAGCAGTCCCGGGACAGCTAGCACAGATACGCAGTATTTT